Here is one T cell receptor (beta chain) with its context. Its antigen is unknown. Base qualities were left out, and no much larger clone turns up one base away. The donors were 40 or so Caucasian individuals from Russia, aged 6 to 90 years, who were systemically healthy. Approximately 10 milliliters of peripheral blood were collected from each donor into EDTA-treated Vacutainer tubes. Ficoll-Paque density-gradient centrifugation was used to isolate PBMCs, with at least 6.5 million obtained per sample. Trizol reagent was used to extract total RNA from PBMCs, with at least 5.5 micrograms per sample. The percentages of naive CD45RAhigh/CD27high T cells were determined by flow cytometry on a PBMC aliquot from every donor. Libraries were built with 5' RACE. Sequencing was performed on an Illumina HiSeq 2500. A second 7 to 11 cycle PCR used a sample-barcoded 5' primer and a J-beta primer mix. Each TCR beta cDNA molecule received a unique molecular identifier from a template-switch 5' adaptor carrying 12 random nucleotides. At least 3 million CDR3-containing paired-end reads were obtained from each sample. The Mint cDNA synthesis kit, primed by a TRBC-specific oligonucleotide, was used to synthesize first-strand cDNA from all RNA. All cDNA was treated with uracil-DNA glycosylase and then went through a first 18-cycle PCR with the universal primers M1SS and BC2_uni_R. Per the authors' processing: Normalization of each sample was performed by random selection of 1 million high-quality reads, each carrying a distinct molecular identifier. Instead of being binned into consensus sequences, reads with shared molecular identifiers were discarded. MiTCR, set to a Q25 quality threshold and the strictest error-elimination algorithm, was used for CDR3 identification, clonotype clustering and error correction. A nonparametric unseen species model using Euler transformation provided a lower-bound estimate of total TCR beta diversity. TCRdb's own reprocessing of the public reads used fastp at Q25 and MiXCR and kept productive beta chains. Rows with one shared CDR3 protein collapse into an entry with the most common genes and DNA. None of the V and J calls come from the authors' own analysis; TCRdb made them. This sample lists 800,000 to 900,000 distinct CDR3 sequences; around 68% were detected once. In total, the top ten clones hold roughly 26% of the sample.

This entry belongs to a study of blood T cells in healthy people across ages (dated by TCRdb to about 2015). For the wider study: Template switching captured roughly one uniquely barcoded TCR beta cDNA molecule per two T cells in model experiments. To avoid experimental bias, donors of different ages were spread randomly across the sequencing lanes. The study analyzed two additional independent replicas of 1 million unique cDNA reads from the same blood draw for two donors, one aged 18 to 30 and one aged 80 or older. Four age groups were formed from the donors: young (average roughly 16 years), middle-aged (approximately 42), aged (around 62) and long-lived (around 82). Age-related changes in TCR beta repertoire diversity were measured in the study by deep sequencing normalized with unique cDNA molecular identifiers.

The CDR3 goes from the cysteine to the phenylalanine over 13 residues. Only the CDR3 portion is preserved as DNA: 39 bases, with reading frame beginning at the first base. Per the germline V gene, ENHRY is the CDR1 and SYGVKD is the CDR2. The trim is 2 bases for V and 5 bases for J, with a gap of 9 bases between the germline ends. Study-wide conclusions, independent of this receptor: Estimates of total diversity from one million sequenced T cells were regarded as lower bounds and underestimates. Compared with the aged group, the long-lived group had more naive CD4+ T cells, fewer expanded clones and increased TCR diversity, suggesting age selection. Observed TCR beta diversity per million T cells fell roughly linearly with age, and a significant reduction was already apparent by age around 36. Conclusive comparison of naive and antigen-experienced compartments was prevented by the profiling of bulk unsorted PBMCs. The CMV infection status of donors was not known, potentially confounding age-related changes in expanded clonotypes. Observed TCR beta diversity correlated strongly with the percentage of naive T cells measured by flow cytometry.

The TCR originated in a young man in good health. What was sequenced was blood. The V and J genes are TRBV10-3 and TRBJ2-5; 5 matching bases give a weak D call of TRBD1. The DNA sequence is TGTGCCATCAGTGAGCATAACAGGGAGACCCAGTACTTC. This sequence encodes CAISEHNRETQYF.